The 22 T cell receptor beta chains reported below all come from one sample, sequenced in a study of blood T cell repertoires in COVID-19. Libraries were prepared by immunoSEQ multiplex PCR; TCRdb keeps only in-frame clonotypes and omits some of them. Here the sample spans around 280,000 clones, approximately 91% being singletons. The material sequenced was PBMCs or T cells enriched from blood (not recorded which). These TCRs come from a woman in her thirties or forties who had recovered from COVID-19.

The chain has TRBV5-4 and TRBJ2-5, with 9 bases identical to TRBD2. J gave up 1 base and V 4 bases, and 11 bases lay outside the gene matches. CDR3 size: 17 residues. Germline-derived CDR1 and CDR2 are SGHNT and YYREEE (reference sequence). The CDR3 region has the DNA TGTGCCAGCAGCCTTCGGCGCCTAGCGGGACCCCAAGAGACCCAGTACTTC. Protein: CASSLRRLAGPQETQYF.

This clone has a single count. V and J are TRBV5-1 and TRBJ1-2, with 9 bases fitting TRBD1. In germline, CDR1 is SGHRS, CDR2 YFSETQ. J was trimmed by 8 bases and V by 4 bases; bases with no gene match: 12. This CDR3 region has 15 residues. CDR3 in DNA: TGCGCCAGCAGCGTCCGGACAGGGGTCGGAGTCGGCTACACCTTC. This sequence encodes CASSVRTGVGVGYTF. The complete variable domain, with remaining parts taken from reference TRBV5-1 and TRBJ1-2, reads KAGVTQTPRYLIKTRGQQVTLSCSPISGHRSVSWYQQTPGQGLQFLFEYFSETQRNKGNFPGRFSGRQFSNSRSEMNVSTLELGDSALYLCASSVRTGVGVGYTFGSGTRLTVV.

Turning to this clone: Its ends do not fully match the called genes, so a read error is possible. The chain carries TRBV3-1 (or the pseudogene TRBV3-2) and TRBJ2-7; 8 bases map to TRBD1. Per the germline V gene, CDR1 is LGHDT and CDR2 is YNNKEL (reference sequence). CDR3 length: 12 amino acids. This CDR3 reads CASSQVQGAFDF. As DNA, the CDR3 is TGTGCCAGCAGCCAAGTCCAGGGGGCATTTGACTTC.

Details on this clone: The sample holds other DNA sequences that translate to the same CDR3. V and J are TRBV11-3 and TRBJ2-2; possibly TRBD2 for D (6 bases). The CDR3 is made up of 14 amino acids. Trimming cost V 5 bases and J 2 bases, with 9 bases left between them. CDR1 is SGHNT, CDR2 YENEEA, per germline. The DNA for the CDR3 is TGTGCCAGCAGCCGGGGGACCAACACCGGGGAGCTGTTTTTT. Its translation: CASSRGTNTGELFF.

V and J are TRBV11-2 and TRBJ2-5, with 13 positions matching TRBD2. There are 17 residues in the CDR3. Unmatched junction bases numbered 7, after V lost 5 bases and J lost 1 base. Germline assignment: CDR1 SGHAT and CDR2 FQNNGV. The DNA for the CDR3 is TGTGCCAGCAGCATAAGACTAGCGGGGGGTACCCAAGAGACCCAGTACTTC. It is translated as CASSIRLAGGTQETQYF. The variable domain in full, with the rest retrieved from reference TRBV11-2 and TRBJ2-5, is EAGVAQSPRYKIIEKRQSVAFWCNPISGHATLYWYQQILGQGPKLLIQFQNNGVVDDSQLPKDRFSAERLKGVDSTLKIQPAKLEDSAVYLCASSIRLAGGTQETQYFGPGTRLLVL.

V is TRBV25-1 and J is TRBJ1-3; D not resolved. There are 13 residues in the CDR3. Trimming shortened V by 3 bases and J by 4 bases, and 7 bases separated the two germline ends. The germline V gene encodes CDR1 MGHDK and CDR2 SYGVNS. Written as DNA, the CDR3 is TGTGCCAGCAGTGAGTCAATCGGAAACACCATATATTTT. Protein product: CASSESIGNTIYF.

The gene calls are TRBV7-3 and TRBJ1-1, with 8 bases matching TRBD1. J gave up 4 bases and V 2 bases, and 6 bases lay outside the gene matches. CDR3 length: 15 amino acids. Germline CDR1 SGHTA, CDR2 FQGTGA. The CDR3 protein is CASSLQGTGITEAFF. The CDR3 nucleotides are TGTGCCAGCAGCTTACAGGGGACAGGCATCACTGAAGCTTTCTTT. The entire variable domain, with the rest obtained from reference TRBV7-3 and TRBJ1-1, is as follows: GAGVSQTPSNKVTEKGKYVELRCDPISGHTALYWYRQSLGQGPEFLIYFQGTGAADDSGLPNDRFFAVRPEGSVSTLKIQRTERGDSAVYLCASSLQGTGITEAFFGQGTRLTVV.

The CDR3 DNA follows: TGTGCCAGCAGCCAGTTAAGCTCCTATAATTCACCCCTCCACTTT. This encodes CASSQLSSYNSPLHF. The V call is TRBV5-8, the J call TRBJ1-6; D unresolved. Germline CDR1 SGHTS, CDR2 YDEGEE. This CDR3 is built from 15 residues. V lost 4 bases and J lost 0, with 8 bases in between.

On this clone itself: The sample carries other DNA sequences with the same CDR3. The rearrangement links TRBV6-1 to TRBJ1-5; D is uncertain. The CDR3 consists of 14 residues. Germline values: CDR1 MNHNS, CDR2 SASEGT. V shed 2 bases and J shed 7 bases, with 12 bases lying between them. CDR3 bases: TGTGCCAGCAGTGAACGGGGAGGAGGCCAGCCCCAGCATTTT. Translation: CASSERGGGQPQHF.

Points on this clone: Other DNA sequences of this sample code for an identical CDR3. The CDR3 is CASSIGVGYTF. The CDR3 bases are TGTGCCAGTAGTATAGGAGTTGGCTACACCTTC. The V call is TRBV19, the J call TRBJ1-2; the D is unclear. The CDR3 length is 11 residues. Germline lookup yields CDR1 LNHDA and CDR2 SQIVND (reference sequence). Trimming cost V 1 base and J 7 bases, with 4 bases left between them.

Concerning this clone: A much larger clone differs from this one at a single base, so this may be a read error. The chain joins TRBV11-2 to TRBJ1-1; 7 bases align to TRBD1. The CDR3 runs 14 residues. The V gene end was trimmed by 5 bases and the J gene end by 1 base; junction bases not matched to a gene: 4. CDR1 is SGHAT and CDR2 is FQNNGV in the germline V gene. DNA of the CDR3: TGTGCCAGCAGCCTCGGGACAGCGAACACTGAAGCTTTCTTT. This codes for CASSLGTANTEAFF.

V and J are TRBV7-9 and TRBJ2-1, with TRBD2 identical over 10 bases. The CDR3 loop spans 17 amino acids. V dropped 2 bases and J dropped 5; count of bases not matched to a gene: 9. Germline values: CDR1 SEHNR, CDR2 FQNEAQ (reference sequence). In DNA form, the CDR3 reads TGTGCCAGCAGCTTACAATATTCTAGCGGGGGCCACAATGAGCAGTTCTTC. This sequence encodes CASSLQYSSGGHNEQFF.

The genes are TRBV6-1 and TRBJ1-5; possible D gene TRBD1, 6 bases. V was trimmed by 4 bases and J by 0 bases, leaving 13 bases between them. The CDR3 length is 16 residues. The germline CDR1 and CDR2 sequences are MNHNS and SASEGT. The chain's CDR3 is CASSGSTGYSNQPQHF. CDR3 nucleotides: TGTGCCAGCAGTGGATCGACAGGCTATAGCAATCAGCCCCAGCATTTT.

The chain carries TRBV4-1 and TRBJ2-3; TRBD1 matches 8 bases. Germline CDR1 reads MGHRA; CDR2 reads YSYEKL. The CDR3 consists of 17 residues. V gave up 0 bases and J gave up 8 bases; unmatched junction bases: 13. CDR3 sequence: CASSQDHNGQGSGTQYF. The CDR3 DNA is TGCGCCAGCAGCCAAGATCATAACGGACAGGGTAGCGGTACGCAGTATTTT.

This rearrangement joins TRBV6-1 to TRBJ1-3; D uncertain. Trimming shortened V by 3 bases and J by 6 bases, and 18 bases separated the two germline ends. CDR3 size: 16 residues. In germline, CDR1 is MNHNS, CDR2 SASEGT. In nucleotides, the CDR3 is TGTGCCAGCAGTGACCCGGGTATCACCACCAAAAACACCATATATTTT. Encoded protein: CASSDPGITTKNTIYF.

DNA for the CDR3: TGTGCCAGCAAGCGGGGGGCTAGCGGTCGCACAGATACGCAGTATTTT. This translates into CASKRGASGRTDTQYF. The chain has TRBV7-2 and TRBJ2-3; 9 positions agree with TRBD2. J was trimmed by 1 base and V by 7 bases; bases with no gene match: 9. Per germline, CDR1 SGHTA and CDR2 FQGNSA. This CDR3 is 16 amino acids long. Supplemented by reference TRBV7-2 and TRBJ2-3, the full variable domain reads GAGVSQSPSNKVTEKGKDVELRCDPISGHTALYWYRQSLGQGLEFLIYFQGNSAPDKSGLPSDRFSAERTGGSVSTLTIQRTQQEDSAVYLCASKRGASGRTDTQYFGPGTRLTVL.

The chain has TRBV4-1 and TRBJ2-4; TRBD2 agrees at 7 bases. The germline V gene encodes CDR1 MGHRA and CDR2 YSYEKL. The V segment lost 2 bases and the J segment 7 bases; nucleotides outside the gene matches: 5. CDR3 length equals 14 residues. CDR3 nucleotides: TGCGCCAGCAGCCAAAGACCACTAGCGAACATTCAGTACTTC. Translating it yields CASSQRPLANIQYF.

The chain uses TRBV29-1 and TRBJ2-5; 10 positions match TRBD2. This CDR3 has 15 residues. V dropped 2 bases and J dropped 5; count of bases not matched to a gene: 8. From germline, CDR1 is SQVTM and CDR2 ANQGSEA. Here the CDR3 DNA reads TGCAGCGTTGAATGGCCTAGCGGGAGAGTCGAGACCCAGTACTTC. Amino acids: CSVEWPSGRVETQYF.

The J gene is TRBJ2-2, the V gene TRBV7-2; a weak D match, TRBD1 (5 bases). The V end lost 2 bases, the J end lost 2 bases, and 12 bases lay between the germline ends. CDR1 is SGHTA, CDR2 FQGNSA, per germline. This CDR3 has 16 residues. The CDR3 bases are TGTGCCAGCAGCTTACAGCCCCAGGGAAACACCGGGGAGCTGTTTTTT. This encodes CASSLQPQGNTGELFF.

This chain joins TRBV5-1 and TRBJ1-1; TRBD1 aligns across 7 bases. With V trimmed by 2 bases and J by 5 bases, 12 bases remained unmatched. The CDR3 spans 16 residues. Germline loops: CDR1 SGHRS, CDR2 YFSETQ. The CDR3 region has the DNA TGCGCCAGCAGCTTAGGAGGGGGCAGGGGGTTTACTGAAGCTTTCTTT. Its protein is CASSLGGGRGFTEAFF. The full variable domain, rest sourced from reference TRBV5-1 and TRBJ1-1, is KAGVTQTPRYLIKTRGQQVTLSCSPISGHRSVSWYQQTPGQGLQFLFEYFSETQRNKGNFPGRFSGRQFSNSRSEMNVSTLELGDSALYLCASSLGGGRGFTEAFFGQGTRLTVV.

The chain is built from TRBV6-5 and TRBJ1-1; 8 nucleotides align to TRBD1. The CDR3 covers 15 residues. Germline CDR1 is MNHEY and CDR2 is SVGAGI. Trimming took 6 bases from V and 1 from J; bases not matched to a gene: 7. The CDR3 loop is CASRPWDRQNTEAFF. In nucleotides, the CDR3 is TGTGCCAGCAGACCTTGGGACAGGCAGAACACTGAAGCTTTCTTT.

CDR3 sequence reads: CASSLTQGGGNTIYF. CDR3 nucleotides: TGTGCCAGCAGCTTAACCCAGGGGGGAGGAAACACCATATATTTT. V gene TRBV7-6 combines with J gene TRBJ1-3, with 7 bases identical to TRBD1. The CDR3 runs 15 residues. Per germline, CDR1 SGHVS and CDR2 FNYEAQ. The V gene end was trimmed by 2 bases and the J gene end by 4 bases; junction bases not matched to a gene: 5. The full variable domain, in which reference TRBV7-6 and TRBJ1-3 provide the parts outside the CDR3, is GAGVSQSPRYKVTKRGQDVALRCDPISGHVSLYWYRQALGQGPEFLTYFNYEAQQDKSGLPNDRFSAERPEGSISTLTIQRTEQRDSAMYRCASSLTQGGGNTIYFGEGSWLTVV.